Shown below are 25 T cell receptor beta chains from a single sample sequenced in a study of post-analysis software for immune sequencing data (dated by TCRdb to about 2015). Results and caveats for the whole study, not just this receptor: Four to six TRBV segments, including TRBV5-6, TRBV5-1 and TRBV20-1, were significantly more frequent in patients than controls.

To prepare the library, PCR was applied. Sequencing was performed on an Illumina HiSeq 2500. To reduce PCR and sequencing biases, unique molecular identifiers were incorporated into the TCR beta cDNA libraries. The raw public reads went through TCRdb reprocessing: fastp at Q25, MiXCR clone calling, in-frame beta chains kept. Under each unique CDR3 protein, matching rows form one entry showing the most common genes and DNA. The table for this sample lists 350,000 to 500,000 distinct CDR3 sequences; roughly 40% of them were counted only once. Roughly 8.2% of the sample goes to the ten largest clones. For these TCRs, the target antigens are not known. The specimen sequenced was blood. The receptors here all came from a girl aged 2 to 10 with multiple sclerosis.

The genes are TRBV12-3 or TRBV12-4 and TRBJ1-2; 7 bases align to TRBD1. V shed 6 bases, J shed 6 bases, and the junction held 10 bases outside the gene matches. The CDR3 is 14 residues long. This chain's CDR3 is CASREQGIIHGYTF. The CDR3 bases are TGTGCCAGCAGGGAACAGGGGATAATCCATGGCTACACCTTC.

In this sample, this clonotype turned up a few times. This rearrangement joins TRBV29-1 to TRBJ2-1; TRBD2 is a possible D gene (5 bases). V was pared by 4 bases and J by 0 bases, with 16 bases between. The CDR3 runs 16 residues. CDR1 SQVTM and CDR2 ANQGSEA come from the germline V gene. The CDR3 region is CSVVPSTTRSYNEQFF. CDR3 in DNA: TGCAGCGTTGTGCCATCGACTACCCGCTCCTACAATGAGCAGTTCTTC.

This sequence joins TRBV7-2 and TRBJ2-7; weak D call: TRBD2 (5 bases). The CDR3 length is 13 residues. Trimming left V 5 bases short and J 4 bases short, with 12 bases between. Germline assignment: CDR1 SGHTA and CDR2 FQGNSA. In nucleotides, the CDR3 is TGTGCCAGCAGCCGTGTCGAGGGTTACGAGCAGTACTTC. This codes for CASSRVEGYEQYF. The entire variable domain, with the rest obtained from reference TRBV7-2 and TRBJ2-7, is as follows: GAGVSQSPSNKVTEKGKDVELRCDPISGHTALYWYRQSLGQGLEFLIYFQGNSAPDKSGLPSDRFSAERTGGSVSTLTIQRTQQEDSAVYLCASSRVEGYEQYFGPGTRLTVT.

This clonotype was observed a handful of times. This CDR3 reads CASSFRTGGNGETQYF. The CDR3 DNA follows: TGTGCCAGCAGCTTTCGTACAGGCGGGAACGGGGAGACCCAGTACTTC. The V and J genes are TRBV7-9 and TRBJ2-5; TRBD2 is a possible D gene (6 bases). Germline V lookup: CDR1 SEHNR, CDR2 FQNEAQ (reference sequence). Trimming pared 3 bases from V and 5 bases from J, leaving 19 bases between. CDR3 length equals 16 residues.

The CDR3 spells CASSGGRAEHYGYTF. CDR3 DNA: TGTGCCAGCAGCGGAGGCAGGGCGGAACACTATGGCTACACCTTC. The chain recombines TRBV7-9 with TRBJ1-2, with D possibly TRBD1 on 5 matching bases. Trimming stripped 5 bases from V and 3 bases from J, with 16 bases between. This CDR3 is 15 amino acids long. CDR1 is SEHNR, CDR2 FQNEAQ, per germline (reference sequence). The complete variable domain, with remaining parts taken from reference TRBV7-9 and TRBJ1-2, reads DTGVSQNPRHKITKRGQNVTFRCDPISEHNRLYWYRQTLGQGPEFLTYFQNEAQLEKSRLLSDRFSAERPKGSFSTLEIQRTEQGDSAMYLCASSGGRAEHYGYTFGSGTRLTVV.

This rearrangement joins TRBV7-2 to TRBJ2-3, with 7 bases identical to TRBD2. Germline trimming cut 2 bases from V and 11 bases from J; bases unmatched to any gene: 4. Germline lookup yields CDR1 SGHTA and CDR2 FQGNSA. The CDR3 extends over 12 amino acids. This CDR3 reads CASSLSASGQYF. In DNA, the CDR3 is TGTGCCAGCAGCTTAAGTGCTAGCGGGCAGTATTTT.

This clonotype came up a few times. The chain links TRBV28 to TRBJ2-1; 8 bases agree with TRBD2. V gave up 2 bases and J gave up 9 bases; unmatched junction bases: 18. The germline CDR1 and CDR2 sequences are MDHEN and SYDVKM. The CDR3 contains 18 residues. The CDR3 coding sequence is TGTGCCAGCAGTTTAAATATGGGACGGGGGGGCCGTGAGGTTGAGCAGTTCTTC. Amino acid sequence: CASSLNMGRGGREVEQFF.

The V gene is TRBV4-2, the J gene TRBJ1-6; 9 nucleotides agree with TRBD1. CDR1 is LGHNA, CDR2 YNFKEQ, per germline. The CDR3 consists of 15 residues. Trimming cost V 3 bases and J 9 bases; bases outside gene matches: 6. The CDR3 DNA is TGTGCCAGCAGCCATATGGGACAGGGTCCTTCACCCCTCCACTTT. Its protein product is CASSHMGQGPSPLHF.

This clonotype was counted a few times. The chain couples TRBV5-8 to TRBJ2-7; 11 bases are a match to TRBD1. V trimming: 4 bases; J trimming: 10 bases; junction bases outside the gene matches: 7. CDR3 length equals 13 residues. The germline CDR1 and CDR2 sequences are SGHTS and YDEGEE. CDR3 loop: CASSTRTGGEQYF. The CDR3 nucleotides are TGTGCCAGCAGCACTCGGACAGGGGGCGAACAGTACTTC.

This clonotype appeared a few times. This rearrangement joins TRBV4-1 to TRBJ1-2; the match to TRBD1 covers 12 bases. Per germline, CDR1 MGHRA and CDR2 YSYEKL. CDR3 length equals 18 residues. V trimming: 4 bases; J trimming: 3 bases; junction bases outside the gene matches: 12. The CDR3: CASSPTGTGGHRHYGYTF. The CDR3 region has the DNA TGCGCCAGCAGCCCGACCGGGACAGGGGGCCACCGCCACTATGGCTACACCTTC.

The sample holds a few counts of this clonotype. The rearrangement joins TRBV4-3 to TRBJ1-3, with D unclear. Germline V gene data show CDR1 as LGHNA and CDR2 as YSLEER. The ends were cut back, 0 bases at V and 1 base at J, with 7 bases in the middle. This CDR3 is built from 15 residues. CDR3: CASSQDLGSGNTIYF. The CDR3 coding sequence is TGCGCCAGCAGCCAAGATTTAGGATCTGGAAACACCATATATTTT.

This clonotype was counted only a few times. The chain uses TRBV7-3 and TRBJ2-1; 7 bases are shared with TRBD2. The CDR3 contains 17 residues. CDR1 SGHTA and CDR2 FQGTGA come from the germline V gene. Losses at the gene ends were 5 bases for V and 6 bases for J; bases not matched to a gene: 16. This CDR3 reads CASSAGGAGVIRNEQFF. The CDR3 bases are TGTGCCAGCAGCGCCGGCGGGGCGGGAGTAATCCGCAATGAGCAGTTCTTC.

The table lists this clonotype with a few counts. This chain links TRBV9 with TRBJ2-1, with 7 bases that match TRBD2. The CDR3 spans 12 residues. V lost 4 bases to trimming and J lost 6 bases; unmatched junction nucleotides: 1. Per the germline V gene, CDR1 is SGDLS and CDR2 is YYNGEE. The CDR3 sequence: CASSWGGNEQFF. The CDR3 DNA is TGTGCCAGCAGCTGGGGGGGCAATGAGCAGTTCTTC.

This clonotype turned up a few times. The CDR3 bases are TGTGCCAGCAGCCAAGGACAGGGATTTCAGCCCCAGCATTTT. Translating it yields CASSQGQGFQPQHF. V usage is TRBV3-1 and J usage is TRBJ1-5; TRBD1 matches 7 bases. CDR1 and CDR2 (germline): LGHDT, YNNKEL (reference sequence). Trimming cost V 1 base and J 6 bases; bases outside gene matches: 3. The CDR3 runs to 14 residues.

CDR3: CAISIQGPNQPQHF. The CDR3 region has the DNA TGTGCCATCAGTATACAGGGGCCAAATCAGCCCCAGCATTTT. The chain is built from TRBV10-3 and TRBJ1-5, with 7 bases identical to TRBD1. V lost 5 bases, J lost 4 bases, and 5 bases stayed unmatched. This CDR3 is built from 14 residues. Germline V gives CDR1 ENHRY, CDR2 SYGVKD.

V usage is TRBV7-2 and J usage is TRBJ2-2, with 7 positions matching TRBD1. This CDR3 contains 15 residues. CDR1 SGHTA and CDR2 FQGNSA come from the germline V gene. V gave up 2 bases and J gave up 6 bases; unmatched junction bases: 6. Written as DNA, the CDR3 is TGTGCCAGCAGCTTAATGGGGCAGGGGGCCGGGGAGCTGTTTTTT. Protein product: CASSLMGQGAGELFF.

This chain links TRBV30 with TRBJ2-5; D perhaps matches TRBD2 (6 bases). The ends were cut back, 8 bases at V and 2 bases at J, with 12 bases in the middle. Germline V CDR1 and CDR2: GTSNPN, SVGIG (reference sequence). This CDR3 has 12 residues. This chain's CDR3 is CAARAGQETQYF. The DNA of the CDR3 is TGTGCCGCTAGGGCGGGGCAAGAGACCCAGTACTTC.

This clonotype was detected a few times. This rearrangement joins TRBV12-3 or TRBV12-4 to TRBJ1-1; D gene unclear. Trimming stripped 1 base from V and 5 bases from J, with 8 bases between. This CDR3 is 13 amino acids long. The CDR3 DNA reads TGTGCCAGCAGTTTAGGAGCGTCTACTGAAGCTTTCTTT. This gives the protein CASSLGASTEAFF.

The sample holds a few counts of this clonotype. V usage is TRBV27 and J usage is TRBJ2-1; the match to TRBD2 covers 12 bases. Germline V lookup: CDR1 MNHEY, CDR2 SMNVEV (reference sequence). The CDR3 has 13 residues. Trimming took 8 bases from V and 7 from J; bases not matched to a gene: 3. CDR3: CASWTSGVNEQFF. The DNA of the CDR3 is TGTGCCAGCTGGACTAGCGGGGTTAATGAGCAGTTCTTC.

This clonotype was recorded a few times. V gene TRBV5-1 combines with J gene TRBJ2-7, with TRBD2 identical over 7 bases. Germline-derived CDR1 and CDR2 are SGHRS and YFSETQ. The CDR3 runs to 13 residues. V lost 0 bases and J lost 6; bases outside the gene matches: 3. The CDR3 sequence is CASSLEGRAEQYF. DNA of the CDR3: TGCGCCAGCAGCTTGGAAGGGAGGGCCGAGCAGTACTTC.

The chain has TRBV4-3 and TRBJ2-7; D unresolved. V was pared by 4 bases and J by 4 bases, with 11 bases between. CDR1 and CDR2 (germline): LGHNA, YSLEER. This CDR3 region has 13 residues. This chain's CDR3 is CASSPQLVYEQYF. Written as DNA, the CDR3 is TGCGCCAGCAGCCCCCAACTGGTATACGAGCAGTACTTC.

Only a few counts were recorded for this clonotype. The chain links TRBV21-1 to TRBJ2-3; no check of the table's D call, TRBD1, against the DNA was made. TRBV21-1 is a pseudogene locus. This CDR3 contains 15 residues. The CDR3 nucleotides are TGTGCCAGCAGCGCCAGGGGGCTCCCCTCGGATACGCAGTATTTT. It translates to CASSARGLPSDTQYF.

This clonotype was seen only a few times. This rearrangement joins TRBV27 to TRBJ2-5, with unresolved D. This CDR3 has 13 amino acids. V lost 3 bases and J lost 4, with 9 bases in between. Germline values: CDR1 MNHEY, CDR2 SMNVEV (reference sequence). The CDR3 DNA reads TGTGCCAGCAGTTTTAGACGGGCAGAGACCCAGTACTTC. This encodes CASSFRRAETQYF.

This chain uses TRBV18 with TRBJ2-3, with no clear D. The CDR3 extends over 15 amino acids. The germline CDR1 and CDR2 sequences are KGHSH and LQKENI. Trimming left V 3 bases short and J 3 bases short, with 13 bases between. CDR3 sequence (DNA): TGTGCCAGCTCACCTCGGCCCGGAGAAACAGATACGCAGTATTTT. This codes for CASSPRPGETDTQYF.

The chain carries TRBV9 and TRBJ1-6; no clear D. The CDR3 runs to 15 residues. The V end was cut by 0 bases, the J end by 9 bases, with 13 bases between. The germline gives CDR1 SGDLS, CDR2 YYNGEE. CDR3 loop: CASSVAQRRGSPLHF. The DNA of the CDR3 is TGTGCCAGCAGCGTAGCACAGCGTAGAGGTTCACCCCTCCACTTT.